The present TCR beta chain was sequenced within a study of cytomegalovirus exposure and HLA in healthy donors. This PCR relied on a set of 60 Vbeta primers and 13 Jbeta primers. Method: immunoSEQ multiplex PCR; TCRdb's copy keeps in-frame clones and lacks some. Found here are some 200,000 clones, around 85% of them singletons; the top ten hold approximately 3.9%. For this clone: What it binds is unknown.

V dropped 5 bases and J dropped 11; count of bases not matched to a gene: 7. Looked up from germline, CDR1 is SEHNR and CDR2 is FQNEAQ (reference sequence). The CDR3 length is 13 residues. Study-level points and caveats: High sensitivity and specificity were reportedly achieved when the classifier diagnosed cytomegalovirus status. A later analysis reportedly found that, within productive TCRs, an Asian-associated ancestry cluster had fewer N-insertions than the mean observed across the approximately 700 donors. With further analysis later on, most CMV-associated TCR beta chains appeared HLA-restricted. CMV serostatus was the only immune exposure information that was available.

Specimen: PBMCs. This sequence originates from a man aged 50-59 years in good health and CMV-seronegative. This chain uses TRBV7-9 with TRBJ1-2, with 11 bases lining up with TRBD1. CDR3 sequence: CASSPPWDRGYTF. CDR3 bases: TGTGCCAGCAGCCCGCCCTGGGACAGGGGGTACACCTTC. The entire variable domain, with the rest obtained from reference TRBV7-9 and TRBJ1-2, is as follows: DTGVSQNPRHKITKRGQNVTFRCDPISEHNRLYWYRQTLGQGPEFLTYFQNEAQLEKSRLLSDRFSAERPKGSFSTLEIQRTEQGDSAMYLCASSPPWDRGYTFGSGTRLTVV.